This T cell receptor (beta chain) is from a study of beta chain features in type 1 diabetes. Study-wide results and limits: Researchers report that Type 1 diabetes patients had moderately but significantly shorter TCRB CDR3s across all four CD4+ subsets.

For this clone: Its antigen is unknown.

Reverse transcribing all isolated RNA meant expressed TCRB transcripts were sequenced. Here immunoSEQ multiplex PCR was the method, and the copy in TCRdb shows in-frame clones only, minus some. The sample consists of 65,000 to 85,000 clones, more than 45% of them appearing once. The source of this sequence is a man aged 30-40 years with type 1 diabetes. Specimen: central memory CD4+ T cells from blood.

The CDR3 bases are TGCAGCGTGGTACAGGGGTCTAGCAATCAGCCCCAGCATTTT. Protein sequence: CSVVQGSSNQPQHF. V gene TRBV29-1 combines with J gene TRBJ1-5; 7 bases are shared with TRBD1. The CDR3 contains 14 residues. Germline values: CDR1 SQVTM, CDR2 ANQGSEA. J lost 0 bases, V lost 6 bases, and 5 bases had no gene match.